Described below is a single TCR beta chain sequence and its context. This CDR3 is 18 amino acids long. From germline, CDR1 is LGHNA and CDR2 YNFKEQ. Deletions cut 0 bases from V and 0 bases from J, with 17 bases between. The entry originates in a study of blood T cell repertoires in COVID-19. Turning to the study itself: PBMCs, B-cell-depleted T cells, or T cells provided the cDNA or gDNA that made up the material.

Sequenced by immunoSEQ multiplex PCR; TCRdb stores in-frame clones only, minus some. The data hold roughly 230,000 clones, with around 87% observed a single time. Participants, about 18 to 100 years old, spanned under 30 US areas. Clinical history reported by participants formed the basis on which cohorts were assigned. This sequence originates from a man in his thirties or forties in a cohort exposed to, infected with or recovered from COVID-19 (not recorded which). The rearrangement links TRBV4-2 to TRBJ1-1; D is undetermined. Material for sequencing was PBMCs or T cells enriched from blood (not recorded which). The CDR3 DNA reads as TGTGCCAGCAGCCAAGAGGAGGTAGGTTCGATAATGAACACTGAAGCTTTCTTT. Translating gives CASSQEEVGSIMNTEAFF.